These 7 T cell receptor beta chains were all obtained from the same sample, sequenced in a study of identical twins (dated by TCRdb to between 2015 and 2016). Libraries came from 5' RACE. The instrument was an Illumina HiSeq 2000. TCRdb reprocessed the public reads (quality trimming at Q25 with fastp, clone calling with MiXCR) and kept in-frame beta chains. Each entry is one CDR3 protein sequence, shown with its most common DNA and genes. For this sample the table gives 600,000 to 700,000 distinct CDR3 sequences, of which 21% were detected only once. 4% to 5.5% of the sample is in the top ten clones. A further study also used this sample, focusing on T cells expressing NK-cell markers.

The material sequenced was PBMCs. Every receptor here comes from a woman under 30 in good health.

J is TRBJ1-4 and V is TRBV10-3; D is ambiguous. The germline CDR1 and CDR2 sequences are ENHRY and SYGVKD. Trimming removed 5 bases at V and 7 bases at J, with 14 bases between. This CDR3 has 14 amino acids. CDR3 amino acids: CAISHEDFSEKLFF. DNA for the CDR3: TGTGCCATCAGTCACGAGGACTTTTCTGAAAAACTGTTTTTT.

V and J are TRBV4-1 and TRBJ2-3; TRBD1 matches at 9 bases. V was pared by 4 bases and J by 3 bases, with 11 bases of the junction left unmatched. The germline V gene encodes CDR1 MGHRA and CDR2 YSYEKL. The CDR3 totals 17 residues. The CDR3 coding sequence is TGCGCCAGCAGCCTCGTGGGCGGACAGGGGAGGACAGATACGCAGTATTTT. Its protein product is CASSLVGGQGRTDTQYF.

In this sample, this clonotype turned up a few times. This chain connects TRBV13 to TRBJ2-5, with D possibly TRBD1 on 6 matching bases. V lost 5 bases and J 1 base, leaving 8 bases between the germline ends. This CDR3 comprises 13 residues. The germline V gene has CDR1 PRHDT and CDR2 FYEKMQ (reference sequence). CDR3 loop: CASSTDSQETQYF. As DNA, the CDR3 is TGTGCCAGCAGCACGGACAGCCAAGAGACCCAGTACTTC.

The CDR3 reads CASSGGMDTQYF. The CDR3 region has the DNA TGTGCCAGCAGCGGTGGAATGGATACGCAGTATTTT. This chain uses TRBV5-4 with TRBJ2-3; D not resolved. Per germline, CDR1 SGHNT and CDR2 YYREEE (reference sequence). The CDR3 spans 12 residues. Trimming left V 4 bases short and J 6 bases short, with 9 bases between.

This clonotype occurred a few times. The chain joins TRBV19 to TRBJ1-1; D may be TRBD1 (5 bases). Germline CDR1 reads LNHDA; CDR2 reads SQIVND (reference sequence). V dropped 3 bases and J dropped 0 bases, with 11 bases sitting between them. The CDR3 spans 15 residues. The CDR3 loop is CASSIGAALNTEAFF. In DNA form, the CDR3 reads TGTGCCAGTAGTATTGGGGCAGCCCTGAACACTGAAGCTTTCTTT.

This clonotype appeared a few times. The chain has TRBV28 and TRBJ2-7; D is perhaps TRBD1 (5 bases). CDR3 size: 13 residues. Germline V lookup: CDR1 MDHEN, CDR2 SYDVKM. V lost 2 bases and J lost 5, with 10 bases in between. The CDR3, as DNA: TGTGCCAGCAGTTTAGACAGTACGGACGAGCAGTACTTC. This translates into CASSLDSTDEQYF. The full variable domain, with the rest looked up from reference TRBV28 and TRBJ2-7, is DVKVTQSSRYLVKRTGEKVFLECVQDMDHENMFWYRQDPGLGLRLIYFSYDVKMKEKGDIPEGYSVSREKKERFSLILESASTNQTSMYLCASSLDSTDEQYFGPGTRLTVT.

This clonotype was detected only a few times. The rearrangement uses TRBV12-3 or TRBV12-4 and TRBJ1-5, with TRBD1 identical over 8 bases. Germline trimming cut 5 bases from V and 5 bases from J; bases unmatched to any gene: 5. CDR3 length equals 14 residues. CDR3 coding DNA: TGTGCCAGCAGTCCCGGACAGGGACATCAGCCCCAGCATTTT. Translating gives CASSPGQGHQPQHF.